What follows are 18 T cell receptor beta chains derived from one specimen sequenced in a study of T cell responses to AZD1222 COVID-19 vaccine. Some clones are missing from TCRdb's copy, which holds only in-frame ones; the method was immunoSEQ multiplex PCR. The sample shows approximately 110,000 clones, about 88% of them seen only once. The source was peripheral blood, collected on day 0 of AZD1222 vaccination. All receptors derive from an adult in good health.

The V and J genes are TRBV7-9 and TRBJ1-2, with D possibly being TRBD1 (6 bases). The CDR3 consists of 13 residues. The V and J ends lost 1 base and 8 bases respectively, with 11 bases between them. In germline, CDR1 is SEHNR, CDR2 FQNEAQ (reference sequence). In DNA form, the CDR3 reads TGTGCCAGCAGCTTAGTGGCAGGGGACGGCTACACCTTC. It translates to CASSLVAGDGYTF.

The CDR3 sequence is CASSWPRTALNTEAFF. DNA of the CDR3: TGTGCCAGCAGTTGGCCCCGGACAGCGTTGAACACTGAAGCTTTCTTT. This chain uses TRBV6-2 or TRBV6-3 with TRBJ1-1; TRBD1 might be the D (6 bases). This CDR3 is built from 16 residues. Trimming stripped 4 bases from V and 0 bases from J, with 15 bases between. Germline V CDR1 and CDR2: MNHEY, SVGEGT.

The V gene is TRBV18, the J gene TRBJ2-2, with TRBD2 matching over 8 bases. V shed 1 base and J 5 bases; nucleotides not matched to a gene: 6. From germline, CDR1 is KGHSH and CDR2 LQKENI. The CDR3 totals 16 residues. The CDR3 here is CASSPLAAGETGELFF. In nucleotides, the CDR3 is TGTGCCAGCTCACCACTAGCAGCGGGAGAAACCGGGGAGCTGTTTTTT.

This clone has only a few counts. The V gene is TRBV28, the J gene TRBJ1-2; no definite D call. Germline lookup yields CDR1 MDHEN and CDR2 SYDVKM. This CDR3 spans 15 amino acids. Trimming took 2 bases from V and 4 from J, leaving 14 bases between them. The CDR3 nucleotides read TGTGCCAGCAGTTTAATTGTGGAGAGACTCTATGGCTACACCTTC. Residues: CASSLIVERLYGYTF.

The gene calls are TRBV5-5 and TRBJ1-1, with D possibly matching TRBD1 (5 bases). Trimming took 2 bases from V and 6 from J, leaving 11 bases between them. The CDR3 is made up of 13 amino acids. Germline V gene sequence: CDR1 SGHKS, CDR2 YYEKEE (reference sequence). The CDR3 DNA sequence: TGTGCCAGCAGCTTAGGGGTGAATGCTGAAGCTTTCTTT. This codes for CASSLGVNAEAFF.

J is TRBJ1-1 and V is TRBV7-2; D remains unclear. CDR3 length: 14 amino acids. V shed 1 base and J shed 1 base, with 7 bases lying between them. Looked up from germline, CDR1 is SGHTA and CDR2 is FQGNSA. CDR3 amino acids: CASSLDSGNTEAFF. The CDR3 coding sequence is TGTGCCAGCAGCTTAGACAGTGGGAACACTGAAGCTTTCTTT. The whole variable domain, filled in from reference TRBV7-2 and TRBJ1-1, reads GAGVSQSPSNKVTEKGKDVELRCDPISGHTALYWYRQSLGQGLEFLIYFQGNSAPDKSGLPSDRFSAERTGGSVSTLTIQRTQQEDSAVYLCASSLDSGNTEAFFGQGTRLTVV.

The V and J genes are TRBV30 and TRBJ2-7, with a tentative D call TRBD2 (5 bases). The CDR3 has 14 residues. V was clipped by 4 bases and J by 5 bases, with 18 bases between them. Looked up from germline, CDR1 is GTSNPN and CDR2 is SVGIG (reference sequence). CDR3 amino acids: CAWTGISRENEQYF. Here the CDR3 DNA reads TGTGCCTGGACGGGGATTAGCCGGGAAAACGAGCAGTACTTC.

The genes are TRBV4-2 and TRBJ1-1; 7 positions match TRBD1. The CDR3 has 15 amino acids. Germline CDR1 reads LGHNA; CDR2 reads YNFKEQ. J was trimmed by 6 bases and V by 2 bases; bases with no gene match: 9. Here the CDR3 DNA reads TGTGCCAGCAGCCAACTTCGGGGCGGACAGGCTGAAGCTTTCTTT. This encodes CASSQLRGGQAEAFF.

Of note for this clone: The same CDR3 is also encoded by other DNA sequences in this sample. The rearrangement uses TRBV27 and TRBJ2-2; D unclear. This CDR3 contains 12 residues. The V end lost 3 bases, the J end lost 5 bases, and 4 bases lay between the germline ends. The germline CDR1 and CDR2 sequences are MNHEY and SMNVEV (reference sequence). The CDR3 DNA is TGTGCCAGCAGTTTGGGGACCGGGGAGCTGTTTTTT. Amino acid sequence: CASSLGTGELFF.

The chain carries TRBV28 and TRBJ2-3; D is unresolved. CDR3 size: 16 residues. With 3 bases removed from V and 0 bases from J, the gap between germline ends came to 13 bases. The germline CDR1 and CDR2 sequences are MDHEN and SYDVKM. The CDR3 loop is CASSLAFRLSTDTQYF. The CDR3 region has the DNA TGTGCCAGCAGTTTGGCCTTTAGGTTAAGCACAGATACGCAGTATTTT.

The chain links TRBV20-1 to TRBJ2-7; D is unclear. CDR1 is DFQATT and CDR2 is SNEGSKA in the germline V gene (reference sequence). V lost 3 bases and J lost 6, with 6 bases in between. This CDR3 contains 10 residues. CDR3 sequence reads: CSARTGEQYF. DNA for the CDR3: TGCAGTGCTAGGACGGGCGAGCAGTACTTC.

This sequence joins TRBV5-1 and TRBJ1-1; tentatively, D is TRBD1 (5 bases). The CDR3 is made up of 15 amino acids. Trimming stripped 0 bases from V and 0 bases from J, with 9 bases between. Looked up from germline, CDR1 is SGHRS and CDR2 is YFSETQ. The CDR3 sequence is CASSLGGKMNTEAFF. Written as DNA, the CDR3 is TGCGCCAGCAGCTTGGGGGGGAAAATGAACACTGAAGCTTTCTTT.

This clone was found a few times. The chain is built from TRBV6-2 or TRBV6-3 and TRBJ2-7; 8 bases are a match to TRBD1. Germline assignment: CDR1 MNHEY and CDR2 SVGEGT. Trimming removed 3 bases from V and 0 bases from J; junction bases left unmatched: 4. This CDR3 contains 15 residues. DNA of the CDR3: TGTGCCAGCAGTTATGGACAGGGAGGCTCCTACGAGCAGTACTTC. It translates to CASSYGQGGSYEQYF.

CDR3 in amino acids: CASSATSGRSPSYNEQFF. CDR3 coding DNA: TGTGCCAGCAGTGCGACTAGCGGGAGGTCCCCCTCCTACAATGAGCAGTTCTTC. The chain carries TRBV6-1 and TRBJ2-1; 13 bases line up with TRBD2. V lost 4 bases and J lost 0; bases outside the gene matches: 6. CDR1 and CDR2 from the germline V gene are MNHNS and SASEGT. This CDR3 comprises 18 residues.

The chain recombines TRBV18 with TRBJ2-7; 9 nucleotides align to TRBD1. Germline CDR1 is KGHSH and CDR2 is LQKENI. The J segment lost 2 bases and the V segment lost 2 bases, leaving 7 bases of the junction unmatched. The CDR3 runs 16 residues. The CDR3 nucleotides read TGTGCCAGCTCACCAGTGGCCGGGACAGGGCCCTACGAGCAGTACGTC. Translation gives CASSPVAGTGPYEQYV.

The genes are TRBV9 and TRBJ2-1; no reliable D call. V lost 3 bases and J 0 bases, leaving 10 bases between the germline ends. CDR1 and CDR2 from the germline V gene are SGDLS and YYNGEE. The CDR3 extends over 15 amino acids. In DNA, the CDR3 is TGTGCCAGCAGCGCCATTCTCGCCTCCTACAATGAGCAGTTCTTC. It specifies CASSAILASYNEQFF.

V gene TRBV15 combines with J gene TRBJ1-5; possibly TRBD1 for D (5 bases). Germline V gene sequence: CDR1 LNHNV, CDR2 YYDKDF (reference sequence). The CDR3 spans 15 residues. Trimming took 0 bases from V and 7 from J, leaving 13 bases between them. CDR3 coding DNA: TGTGCCACCAGCAGAGATGGACCCAAGGGGCAGCCCCAGCATTTT. This encodes CATSRDGPKGQPQHF.

V gene TRBV10-2 combines with J gene TRBJ1-5, with a weak D call TRBD1 (6 bases). There are 17 residues in the CDR3. Germline CDR1 reads WSHSY; CDR2 reads SAAADI. V was pared by 2 bases and J by 0 bases, with 14 bases between. CDR3 loop: CASSEITGTVSNQPQHF. The CDR3 region has the DNA TGCGCCAGCAGTGAGATTACAGGGACGGTTAGCAATCAGCCCCAGCATTTT.